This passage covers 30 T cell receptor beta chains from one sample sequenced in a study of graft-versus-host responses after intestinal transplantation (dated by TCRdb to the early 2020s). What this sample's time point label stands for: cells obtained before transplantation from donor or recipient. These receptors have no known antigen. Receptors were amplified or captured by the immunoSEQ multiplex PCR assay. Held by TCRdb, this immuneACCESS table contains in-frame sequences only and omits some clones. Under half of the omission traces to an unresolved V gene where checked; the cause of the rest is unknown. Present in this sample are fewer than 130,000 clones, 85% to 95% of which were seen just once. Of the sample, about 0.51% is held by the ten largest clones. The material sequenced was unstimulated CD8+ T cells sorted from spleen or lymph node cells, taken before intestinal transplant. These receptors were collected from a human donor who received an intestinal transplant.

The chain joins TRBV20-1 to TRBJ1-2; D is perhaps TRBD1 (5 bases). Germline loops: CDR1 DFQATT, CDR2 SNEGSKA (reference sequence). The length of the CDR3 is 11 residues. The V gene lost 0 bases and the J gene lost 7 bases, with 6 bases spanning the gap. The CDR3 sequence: CSAREGPGYTF. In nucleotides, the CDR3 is TGCAGTGCTAGAGAGGGGCCTGGCTACACCTTC.

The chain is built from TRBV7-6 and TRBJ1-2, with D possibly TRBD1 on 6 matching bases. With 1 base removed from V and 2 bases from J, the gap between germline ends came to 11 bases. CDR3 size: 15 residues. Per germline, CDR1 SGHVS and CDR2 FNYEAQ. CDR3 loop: CASSLGGGHNYGYTF. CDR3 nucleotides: TGTGCCAGCAGCTTAGGGGGGGGGCACAACTATGGCTACACCTTC.

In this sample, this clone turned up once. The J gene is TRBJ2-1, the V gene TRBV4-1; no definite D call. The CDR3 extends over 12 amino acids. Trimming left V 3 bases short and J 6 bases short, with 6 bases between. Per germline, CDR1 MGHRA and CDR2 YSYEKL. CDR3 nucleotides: TGCGCCAGCAGCCATTTTGTCAATGAGCAGTTCTTC. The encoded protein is CASSHFVNEQFF.

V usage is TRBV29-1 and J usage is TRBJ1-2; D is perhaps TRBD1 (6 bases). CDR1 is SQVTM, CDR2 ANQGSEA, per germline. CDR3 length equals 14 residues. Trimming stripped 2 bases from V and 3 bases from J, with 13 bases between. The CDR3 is CSVEHGRGDYGYTF. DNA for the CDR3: TGCAGCGTTGAACACGGCAGGGGCGACTATGGCTACACCTTC.

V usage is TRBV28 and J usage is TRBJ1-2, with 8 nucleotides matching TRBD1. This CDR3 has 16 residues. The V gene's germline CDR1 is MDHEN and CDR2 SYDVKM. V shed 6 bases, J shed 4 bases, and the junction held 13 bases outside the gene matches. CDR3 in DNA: TGTGCCAGCAGCCCTATTGGGACAGGCGGACTCTATGGCTACACCTTC. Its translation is CASSPIGTGGLYGYTF.

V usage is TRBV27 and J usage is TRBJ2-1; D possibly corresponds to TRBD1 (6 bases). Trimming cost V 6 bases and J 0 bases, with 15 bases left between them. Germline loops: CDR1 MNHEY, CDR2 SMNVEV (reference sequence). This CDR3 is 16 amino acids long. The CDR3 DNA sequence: TGTGCCAGCAGCACCCTCGGACAGTCCTCCTACAATGAGCAGTTCTTC. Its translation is CASSTLGQSSYNEQFF.

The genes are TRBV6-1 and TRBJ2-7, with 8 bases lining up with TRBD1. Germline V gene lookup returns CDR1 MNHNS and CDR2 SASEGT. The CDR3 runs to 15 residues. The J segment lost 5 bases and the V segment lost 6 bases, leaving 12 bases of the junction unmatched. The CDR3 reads CASRRTTGGIDEQYF. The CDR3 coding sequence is TGTGCCAGCAGGAGGACAACAGGGGGTATCGACGAGCAGTACTTC.

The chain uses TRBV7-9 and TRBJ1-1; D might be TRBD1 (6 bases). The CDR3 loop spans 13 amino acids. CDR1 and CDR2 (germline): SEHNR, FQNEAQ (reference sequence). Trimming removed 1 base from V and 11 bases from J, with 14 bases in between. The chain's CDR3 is CASSLVAGDGAFF. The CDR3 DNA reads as TGTGCCAGCAGCTTAGTCGCAGGGGATGGCGCTTTCTTT.

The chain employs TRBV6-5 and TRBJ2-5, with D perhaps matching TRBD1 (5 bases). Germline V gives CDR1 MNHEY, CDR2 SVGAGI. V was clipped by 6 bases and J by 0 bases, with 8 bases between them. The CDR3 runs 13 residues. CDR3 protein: CASRTEYQETQYF. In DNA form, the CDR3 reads TGTGCCAGCAGGACAGAGTACCAAGAGACCCAGTACTTC.

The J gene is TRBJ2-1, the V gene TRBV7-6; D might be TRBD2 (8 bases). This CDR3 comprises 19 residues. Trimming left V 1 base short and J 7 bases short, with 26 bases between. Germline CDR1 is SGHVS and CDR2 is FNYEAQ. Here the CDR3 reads CASSLDRGQAGEGWNEQFF. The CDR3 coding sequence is TGTGCCAGCAGCTTAGACAGGGGCCAAGCGGGAGAGGGTTGGAATGAGCAGTTCTTC.

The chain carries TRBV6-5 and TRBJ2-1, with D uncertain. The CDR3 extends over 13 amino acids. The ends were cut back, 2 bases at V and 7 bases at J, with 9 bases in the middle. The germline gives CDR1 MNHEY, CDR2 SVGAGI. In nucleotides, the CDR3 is TGTGCCAGCAGTTACACCGGAACTAATGAGCAGTTCTTC. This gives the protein CASSYTGTNEQFF.

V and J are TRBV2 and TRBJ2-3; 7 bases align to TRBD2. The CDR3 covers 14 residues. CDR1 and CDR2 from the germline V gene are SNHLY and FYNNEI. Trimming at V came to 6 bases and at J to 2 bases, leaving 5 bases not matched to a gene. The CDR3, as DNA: TGTGCCAGCAGGAGGAGCGGGACCACAGATACGCAGTATTTT. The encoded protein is CASRRSGTTDTQYF.

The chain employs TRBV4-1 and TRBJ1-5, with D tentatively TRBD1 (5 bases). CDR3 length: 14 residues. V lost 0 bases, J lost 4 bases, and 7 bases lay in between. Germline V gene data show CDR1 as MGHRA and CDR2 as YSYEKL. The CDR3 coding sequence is TGCGCCAGCAGCCAAGATGGGGGGAATCAGCCCCAGCATTTT. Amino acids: CASSQDGGNQPQHF.

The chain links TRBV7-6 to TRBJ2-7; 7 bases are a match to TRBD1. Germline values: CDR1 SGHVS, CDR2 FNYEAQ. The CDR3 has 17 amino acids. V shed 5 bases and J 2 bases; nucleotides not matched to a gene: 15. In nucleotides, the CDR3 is TGTGCCAGCAGCCCCTTGCTTGCCGACAGGGTCACCTACGAGCAGTACTTC. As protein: CASSPLLADRVTYEQYF.

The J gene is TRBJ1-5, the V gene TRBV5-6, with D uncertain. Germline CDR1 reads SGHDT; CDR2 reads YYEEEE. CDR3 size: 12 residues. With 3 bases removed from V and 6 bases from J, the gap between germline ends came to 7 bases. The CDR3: CASSSGRQPQHF. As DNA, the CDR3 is TGTGCCAGCAGCTCTGGACGTCAGCCCCAGCATTTT. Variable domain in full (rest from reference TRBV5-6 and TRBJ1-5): DAGVTQSPTHLIKTRGQQVTLRCSPKSGHDTVSWYQQALGQGPQFIFQYYEEEERQRGNFPDRFSGHQFPNYSSELNVNALLLGDSALYLCASSSGRQPQHFGDGTRLSIL.

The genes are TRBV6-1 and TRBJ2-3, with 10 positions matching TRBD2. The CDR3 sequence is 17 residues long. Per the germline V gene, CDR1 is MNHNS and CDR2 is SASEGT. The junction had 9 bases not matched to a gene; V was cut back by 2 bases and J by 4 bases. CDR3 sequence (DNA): TGTGCCAGCAGTGAAAAGAGGAGCGGGAGGGGGCCAGATACGCAGTATTTT. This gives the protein CASSEKRSGRGPDTQYF.

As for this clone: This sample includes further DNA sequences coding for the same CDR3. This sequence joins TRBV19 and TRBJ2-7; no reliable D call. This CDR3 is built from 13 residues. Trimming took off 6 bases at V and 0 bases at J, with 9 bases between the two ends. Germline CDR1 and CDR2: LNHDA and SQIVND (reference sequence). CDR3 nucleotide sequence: TGTGCCAGTAGCATTGGTCGCTCCTACGAGCAGTACTTC. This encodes CASSIGRSYEQYF.

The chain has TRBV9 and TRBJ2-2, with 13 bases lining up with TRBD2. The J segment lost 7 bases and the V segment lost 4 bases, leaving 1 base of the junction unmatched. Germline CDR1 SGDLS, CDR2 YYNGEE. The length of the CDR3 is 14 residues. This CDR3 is CASSWTSGSGELFF. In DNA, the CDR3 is TGTGCCAGCAGCTGGACTAGCGGGAGCGGGGAGCTGTTTTTT.

The CDR3 sequence: CASSDTGDPNREQYF. The CDR3 DNA reads as TGTGCCAGCAGCGACACAGGGGATCCGAACCGCGAGCAGTACTTC. The chain has TRBV9 and TRBJ2-7; 7 bases agree with TRBD1. Germline CDR1 and CDR2: SGDLS and YYNGEE. V trimming: 3 bases; J trimming: 6 bases; junction bases outside the gene matches: 12. The length of the CDR3 is 15 residues.

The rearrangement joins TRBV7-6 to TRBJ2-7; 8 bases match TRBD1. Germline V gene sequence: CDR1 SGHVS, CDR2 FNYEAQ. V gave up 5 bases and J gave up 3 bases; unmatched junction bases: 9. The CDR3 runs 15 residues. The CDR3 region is CASSAGQGPIYEQYF. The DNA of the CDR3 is TGTGCCAGCAGCGCTGGACAGGGACCGATCTACGAGCAGTACTTC.

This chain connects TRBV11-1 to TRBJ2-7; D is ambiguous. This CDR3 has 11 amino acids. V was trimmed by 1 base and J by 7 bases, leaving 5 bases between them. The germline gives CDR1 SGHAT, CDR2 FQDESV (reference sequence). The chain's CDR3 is CASSLGTEQYF. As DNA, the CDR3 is TGTGCCAGCAGCTTAGGTACTGAGCAGTACTTC.

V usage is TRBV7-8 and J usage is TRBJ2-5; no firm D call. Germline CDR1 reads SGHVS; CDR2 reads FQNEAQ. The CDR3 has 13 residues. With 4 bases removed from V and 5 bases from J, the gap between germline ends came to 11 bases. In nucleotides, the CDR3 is TGTGCCAGCAGCTCCTGGCACTTCGAGACCCAGTACTTC. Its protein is CASSSWHFETQYF.

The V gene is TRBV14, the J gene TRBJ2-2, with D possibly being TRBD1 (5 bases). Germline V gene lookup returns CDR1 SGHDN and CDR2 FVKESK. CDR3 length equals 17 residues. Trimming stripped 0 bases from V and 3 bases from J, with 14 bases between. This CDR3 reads CASSQDPFGADTGELFF. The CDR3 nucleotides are TGTGCCAGCAGCCAAGACCCATTTGGGGCCGACACCGGGGAGCTGTTTTTT. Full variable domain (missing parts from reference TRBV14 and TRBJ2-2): EAGVTQFPSHSVIEKGQTVTLRCDPISGHDNLYWYRRVMGKEIKFLLHFVKESKQDESGMPNNRFLAERTGGTYSTLKVQPAELEDSGVYFCASSQDPFGADTGELFFGEGSRLTVL.

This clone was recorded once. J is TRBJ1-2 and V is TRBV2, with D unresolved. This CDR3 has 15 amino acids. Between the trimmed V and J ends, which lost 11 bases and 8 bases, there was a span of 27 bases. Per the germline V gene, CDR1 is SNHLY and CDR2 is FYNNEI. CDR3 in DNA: TGTGCCGGTAACCCGTACAATGGAGCTTCTAAAGGCTACACCTTC. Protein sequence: CAGNPYNGASKGYTF.

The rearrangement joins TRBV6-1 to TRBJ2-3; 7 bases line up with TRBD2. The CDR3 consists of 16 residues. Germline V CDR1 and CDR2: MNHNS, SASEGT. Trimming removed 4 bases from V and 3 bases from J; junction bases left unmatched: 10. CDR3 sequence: CASSGLAGAGTDTQYF. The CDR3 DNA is TGTGCCAGCAGTGGACTCGCGGGAGCAGGAACAGATACGCAGTATTTT.

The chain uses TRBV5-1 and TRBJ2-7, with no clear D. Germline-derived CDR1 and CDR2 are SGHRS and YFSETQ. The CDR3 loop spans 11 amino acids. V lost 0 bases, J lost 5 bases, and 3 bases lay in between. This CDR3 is CASSLAHEQYF. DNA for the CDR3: TGCGCCAGCAGCTTGGCACACGAGCAGTACTTC.

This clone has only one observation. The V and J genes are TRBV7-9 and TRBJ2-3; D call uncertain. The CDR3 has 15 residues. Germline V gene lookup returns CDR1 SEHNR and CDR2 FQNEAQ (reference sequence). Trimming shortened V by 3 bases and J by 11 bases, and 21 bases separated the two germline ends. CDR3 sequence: CASSFRDYNPMEQYF. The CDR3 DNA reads TGTGCCAGCAGCTTTAGGGATTACAACCCCATGGAGCAGTATTTT.

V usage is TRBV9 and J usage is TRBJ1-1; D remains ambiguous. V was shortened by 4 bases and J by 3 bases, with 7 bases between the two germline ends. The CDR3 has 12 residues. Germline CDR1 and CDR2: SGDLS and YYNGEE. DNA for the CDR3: TGTGCCAGCAGCCTATCGGACACTGAAGCTTTCTTT. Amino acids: CASSLSDTEAFF.

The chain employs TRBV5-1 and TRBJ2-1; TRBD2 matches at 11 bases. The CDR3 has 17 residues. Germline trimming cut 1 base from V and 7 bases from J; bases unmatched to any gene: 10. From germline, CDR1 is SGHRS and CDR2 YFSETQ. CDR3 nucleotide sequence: TGCGCCAGCAGCTTGTATATAGCGGGAGGGCCAGGGAATGAGCAGTTCTTC. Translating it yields CASSLYIAGGPGNEQFF.

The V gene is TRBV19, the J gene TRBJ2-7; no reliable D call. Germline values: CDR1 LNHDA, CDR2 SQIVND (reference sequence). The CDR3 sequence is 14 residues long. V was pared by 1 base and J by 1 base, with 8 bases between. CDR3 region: CASSIAARSYEQYF. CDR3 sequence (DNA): TGTGCCAGTAGTATAGCGGCCCGATCCTACGAGCAGTACTTC.